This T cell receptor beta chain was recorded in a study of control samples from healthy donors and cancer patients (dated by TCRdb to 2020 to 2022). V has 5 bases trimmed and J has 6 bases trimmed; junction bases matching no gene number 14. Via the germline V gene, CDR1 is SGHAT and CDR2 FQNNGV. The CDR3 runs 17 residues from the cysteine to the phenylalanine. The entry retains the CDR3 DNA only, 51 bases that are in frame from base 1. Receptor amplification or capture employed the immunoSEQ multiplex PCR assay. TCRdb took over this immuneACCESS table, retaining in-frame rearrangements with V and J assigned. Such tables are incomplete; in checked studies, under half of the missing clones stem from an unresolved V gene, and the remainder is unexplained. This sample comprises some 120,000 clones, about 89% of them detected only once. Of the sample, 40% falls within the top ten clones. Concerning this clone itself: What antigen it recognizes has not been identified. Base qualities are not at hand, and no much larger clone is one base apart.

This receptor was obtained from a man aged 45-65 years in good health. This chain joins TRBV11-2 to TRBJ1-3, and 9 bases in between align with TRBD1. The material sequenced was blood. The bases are TGTGCCAGCAGCCTCGAACCTCCGGGACAGGGCGAAAACACCATATATTTT. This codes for CASSLEPPGQGENTIYF.